The 19 T cell receptor beta chains reported below all come from one sample, sequenced in a study of T-cell memory formation after mild COVID-19. A single record per CDR3 protein comes from TCRdb applying MiXCR to the 5' RACE reads. The sample shows about 430,000 distinct CDR3 sequences, 20% to 30% of them seen only once. Specimen: PBMCs or a T cell subset sorted from them (not recorded which). The source is an adult woman who had mild COVID-19 (a few samples of this study predate the infection). Cell type and time point are not known.

This clonotype was seen a handful of times. J is TRBJ2-3 and V is TRBV9, with TRBD2 matching over 7 bases. Per the germline V gene, CDR1 is SGDLS and CDR2 is YYNGEE. The CDR3 has 16 amino acids. The J segment lost 2 bases and the V segment lost 0 bases, leaving 6 bases of the junction unmatched. This CDR3 is CASSVGGGRYTDTQYF. For the CDR3, the DNA is TGTGCCAGCAGCGTAGGGGGCGGGAGATACACAGATACGCAGTATTTT.

This clonotype occurred a few times. The chain joins TRBV20-1 to TRBJ1-4, with D tentatively TRBD1 (5 bases). V lost 1 base and J 11 bases, leaving 8 bases between the germline ends. Germline values: CDR1 DFQATT, CDR2 SNEGSKA (reference sequence). This CDR3 spans 11 amino acids. This chain's CDR3 is CSARGGGKLFF. CDR3 sequence (DNA): TGCAGTGCTAGAGGGGGGGGGAAACTGTTTTTT.

This clonotype turned up a few times. This chain links TRBV7-2 with TRBJ2-7; 11 positions agree with TRBD1. Germline-derived CDR1 and CDR2 are SGHTA and FQGNSA. The CDR3 is 16 residues long. The V gene end was trimmed by 5 bases and the J gene end by 0 bases; junction bases not matched to a gene: 6. The CDR3 spells CASSTTGTGGSYEQYF. Written as DNA, the CDR3 is TGTGCCAGCAGCACGACCGGGACAGGGGGCTCCTACGAGCAGTACTTC.

V is TRBV2 and J is TRBJ1-1; D is perhaps TRBD1 (6 bases). The CDR3 has 13 residues. The V end lost 7 bases, the J end lost 1 base, and 10 bases lay between the germline ends. Per germline, CDR1 SNHLY and CDR2 FYNNEI. The CDR3 here is CASKDRKNTEAFF. CDR3 nucleotides: TGTGCCAGCAAGGACAGAAAGAACACTGAAGCTTTCTTT. Variable domain in full (rest from reference TRBV2 and TRBJ1-1): EPEVTQTPSHQVTQMGQEVILRCVPISNHLYFYWYRQILGQKVEFLVSFYNNEISEKSEIFDDQFSVERPDGSNFTLKIRSTKLEDSAMYFCASKDRKNTEAFFGQGTRLTVV.

This clonotype was counted only a few times. The rearrangement uses TRBV12-3 or TRBV12-4 and TRBJ2-3, with TRBD2 matching over 12 bases. CDR3 length equals 16 residues. V shed 6 bases, J shed 1 base, and the junction held 5 bases outside the gene matches. The CDR3 here is CASSPSGGARTDTQYF. CDR3 coding DNA: TGTGCCAGCAGCCCTAGCGGGGGGGCCCGCACAGATACGCAGTATTTT.

This chain uses TRBV12-3 or TRBV12-4 with TRBJ1-4; D unresolved. CDR3 length: 14 residues. The V and J ends lost 3 bases and 8 bases respectively, with 13 bases between them. CDR3 residues: CASSFQHSYEKLFF. The CDR3 DNA is TGTGCCAGCAGTTTCCAACACTCTTACGAAAAACTGTTTTTT.

This chain connects TRBV29-1 to TRBJ2-3; 14 nucleotides match TRBD2. The CDR3 has 17 amino acids. V dropped 3 bases and J dropped 5; count of bases not matched to a gene: 10. From germline, CDR1 is SQVTM and CDR2 ANQGSEA. CDR3 DNA: TGCAGCGTTGACGACGATGGTGGACTAGCGGGAGGAGATACGCAGTATTTT. Its translation is CSVDDDGGLAGGDTQYF.

A few counts support this clonotype. The genes are TRBV4-3 and TRBJ2-1; a possible D gene is TRBD2 (7 bases). Per the germline V gene, CDR1 is LGHNA and CDR2 is YSLEER. V lost 1 base and J 10 bases, leaving 20 bases between the germline ends. The CDR3 runs 16 residues. CDR3 region: CASSQGHGGGGMEQFF. CDR3 bases: TGCGCCAGCAGCCAAGGGCACGGGGGAGGGGGGATGGAGCAGTTCTTC.

In this sample, this clonotype turned up a few times. V is TRBV5-5 and J is TRBJ2-1, with 11 bases identical to TRBD2. This CDR3 contains 16 residues. The V and J ends lost 5 bases and 6 bases, in that order; junction bases with no gene match: 10. CDR1 and CDR2 (germline): SGHKS, YYEKEE (reference sequence). The CDR3 DNA reads TGTGCCAGCAGTACCCGGACTAGCGGGCTCTTCAATGAGCAGTTCTTC. Translation gives CASSTRTSGLFNEQFF.

The V and J genes are TRBV6-2 or TRBV6-3 and TRBJ1-2; D remains unclear. Germline-derived CDR1 and CDR2 are MNHEY and SVGEGT. The ends were cut back, 0 bases at V and 4 bases at J, with 6 bases in the middle. This CDR3 is 13 amino acids long. The CDR3 coding sequence is TGTGCCAGCAGTTACTCGGAAGTCTATGGCTACACCTTC. Its translation: CASSYSEVYGYTF.

The chain employs TRBV5-4 and TRBJ2-3; TRBD2 matches 7 bases. This CDR3 is built from 15 residues. Trimming at V came to 5 bases and at J to 0 bases, leaving 6 bases not matched to a gene. Per the germline V gene, CDR1 is SGHNT and CDR2 is YYREEE (reference sequence). The CDR3 DNA is TGTGCCAGCAGTGCGGGAGTTCCTAGCACAGATACGCAGTATTTT. Translated, it gives CASSAGVPSTDTQYF.

This clonotype has a handful of counts. The chain is built from TRBV4-3 and TRBJ2-7; D uncertain. V lost 0 bases, J lost 0 bases, and 9 bases lay in between. Germline CDR1 and CDR2: LGHNA and YSLEER. The CDR3 sequence is 15 residues long. The CDR3 reads CASSQDGFSSYEQYF. The DNA of the CDR3 is TGCGCCAGCAGCCAAGATGGGTTCAGCTCCTACGAGCAGTACTTC.

The V and J genes are TRBV12-3 or TRBV12-4 and TRBJ1-6, with no clear D. The CDR3 sequence is 13 residues long. V was pared by 4 bases and J by 11 bases, with 12 bases between. CDR3 in amino acids: CASSSMRRAPLHF. In DNA, the CDR3 is TGTGCCAGCAGTTCGATGCGCCGGGCACCCCTCCACTTT.

This chain links TRBV12-3 or TRBV12-4 with TRBJ1-2; tentatively, D is TRBD1 (5 bases). This CDR3 is built from 13 residues. V lost 4 bases and J lost 6, with 12 bases in between. The CDR3 is CASSCAGMHGYTF. For the CDR3, the DNA is TGTGCCAGCAGTTGTGCAGGGATGCATGGCTACACCTTC.

This clonotype has more than one count but fewer than ten. The genes are TRBV24-1 and TRBJ2-3; TRBD2 agrees at 9 bases. Germline loops: CDR1 KGHDR, CDR2 SFDVKD. This CDR3 is 19 amino acids long. Unmatched junction bases numbered 16, after V lost 5 bases and J lost 2 bases. The chain's CDR3 is CATSAGGIRTSEFTDTQYF. Here the CDR3 DNA reads TGTGCCACCAGTGCGGGGGGGATCAGGACTAGCGAGTTCACAGATACGCAGTATTTT.

The V call is TRBV29-1, the J call TRBJ2-5; D is unresolved. CDR1 and CDR2 from the germline V gene are SQVTM and ANQGSEA. Trimming took 7 bases from V and 2 from J, leaving 5 bases between them. The CDR3 extends over 10 amino acids. Here the CDR3 DNA reads TGCAGCGGCTTGCAAGAGACCCAGTACTTC. This codes for CSGLQETQYF.

The genes are TRBV24-1 and TRBJ2-1; the D gene is possibly TRBD2 (6 bases). The V end lost 4 bases, the J end lost 0 bases, and 12 bases lay between the germline ends. CDR3 length: 16 amino acids. Per the germline V gene, CDR1 is KGHDR and CDR2 is SFDVKD. In DNA form, the CDR3 reads TGTGCCACCAGTGACCCGGGACTCAGCTCCTACAATGAGCAGTTCTTC. This translates into CATSDPGLSSYNEQFF.

V and J are TRBV6-5 and TRBJ1-1; D remains unclear. V was cut by 6 bases and J by 3 bases, with 23 bases left in between. This CDR3 comprises 17 residues. Looked up from germline, CDR1 is MNHEY and CDR2 is SVGAGI. CDR3 sequence (DNA): TGTGCCAGCAGGCTTATCGTTGGACCGACCCGGGACACTGAAGCTTTCTTT. Protein product: CASRLIVGPTRDTEAFF.

The V call is TRBV27, the J call TRBJ1-5; D remains ambiguous. The length of the CDR3 is 15 residues. Trimming removed 1 base from V and 4 bases from J, with 11 bases in between. The germline gives CDR1 MNHEY, CDR2 SMNVEV (reference sequence). CDR3 nucleotide sequence: TGTGCCAGCAGTTTATTTAGCACGGAGAATCAGCCCCAGCATTTT. Protein product: CASSLFSTENQPQHF.